The T cell receptor beta chain described here comes from a study of esophageal squamous cell carcinoma under preoperative chemotherapy. Noted time point: after preoperative PTX-NDP chemotherapy. Worth noting for this clonotype: Its target is not known.

Study results and limitations: Clonal contraction, more than amplification, hit abundant clones after paclitaxel-nedaplatin.

TCRdb called the PCR reads again in MiXCR, with one record for every CDR3 protein. The sample includes approximately 11,000 distinct CDR3 sequences, approximately 62% seen only once; the top ten take 25% to 30%. Germline V gene lookup returns CDR1 MNHEY and CDR2 SMNVEV (reference sequence). This CDR3 has 13 residues. V was shortened by 9 bases and J by 6 bases, with 14 bases between the two germline ends. Sample collection was performed from a patient given preoperative chemotherapy. This sequence joins TRBV27 and TRBJ2-2; D gene uncertain. This receptor was obtained from a human donor with esophageal squamous cell carcinoma. The donor label of this sample is uncertain. The CDR3 region has the DNA TGTGCCAGTAGAAGAAGTGGGTCCGGGGAGCTGTTTTTT. It translates to CASRRSGSGELFF.